A selection of T cell receptor beta chains follows, all from one sample in a study of T cells during gluten challenge in celiac disease. TCRdb called the single-cell sequencing reads again in MiXCR, with one record for every CDR3 protein. The profile shows some 350 distinct CDR3 sequences, around 50% of them singletons. This specimen consisted of gluten-specific CD4+ T cells sorted from blood using tetramers, obtained at baseline or on day 6, 14 or 28 of gluten challenge (not recorded which). The receptors here all came from a male donor with celiac disease. Both conserved end residues are part of each CDR3. Rows may omit the clone size; those that give it use once, few, many or a size class.

. | TRBJ2-1 | TRBV7-2 | CASSLYPGTYYNEQFF
. | TRBJ1-6 | TRBV9 | CASNPWGDNNSPLHF
few | TRBJ2-3 | TRBV5-6 | CASSFTDTQYF
. | TRBJ2-3 | TRBV7-2 | CASSVRTTDTQYF
. | TRBJ1-6 | TRBV4-2 | CASTLSGSSYNSPTSSASSLLHF
hyperexpanded | TRBJ2-7 | TRBV5-1 | CASAIFGMAVNYEQYF
hyperexpanded | TRBJ2-4 | TRBV4-3 | CASSQVEGARAKNIQYF
large | TRBJ1-6 | TRBV7-3 | CASSLTGWDSPLHF
few | TRBJ2-7 | TRBV4-2 | CASNTSGRGEQYF
few | TRBJ2-3 | TRBV4-2 | CASSQDPIGGTDTQYF
few | TRBJ2-1 | TRBV7-9 | CASSYGTSYNEQLF
hyperexpanded | TRBJ2-4 | TRBV7-2 | CASSSRGGNIQYF
. | TRBJ2-1 | TRBV5-1 | CASSALGAGGNNEQFF
few | TRBJ1-2 | TRBV18 | CASSPRAGQSYGYTF
. | TRBJ2-7 | TRBV5-5 | CASNSRGTDGSYEQYF
. | TRBJ2-2 | TRBV7-6 | CASSLAMGLEDTGELFF
large | TRBJ2-1 | TRBV7-6 | CASSAVVRQGANEQFF
. | TRBJ2-7 | TRBV12-5 | CASGLVMGRGSYYEQYF
. | TRBJ2-3 | TRBV7-2 | CASSFRAGGVDTQYF
. | TRBJ2-2 | TRBV15 | CATSRDQTSLSKGNTGELFF
few | TRBJ1-4 | TRBV6-1 | CASSEVAGYEKLFF
. | TRBJ1-6 | TRBV5-6 | CASSLGQGTSLHF
hyperexpanded | TRBJ1-4 | TRBV5-5 | CASSPASTQGEKLFF
. | TRBJ2-7 | TRBV27 | CASDPDRGSFLHEQYF
large | TRBJ1-5 | TRBV2 | CASREGVWRGNQPQHF
. | TRBJ2-7 | TRBV5-5 | CASSSRGTDGSYEQYF
. | TRBJ1-2 | TRBV7-2 | CASSLAAGLTNYGYTF
. | TRBJ1-2 | TRBV20-1 | CSAGGTGVSDYGYTF
few | TRBJ2-5 | TRBV7-6 | CASSWLAGGSETQYF
large | TRBJ2-5 | TRBV4-3 | CASSQTGVWETQYF
. | TRBJ2-4 | TRBV27 | CASGSLLRENIQYF
. | TRBJ2-7 | TRBV10-2 | CASSAQREGEQYF
hyperexpanded | TRBJ2-5 | TRBV9 | CASSVGGDQETQYF
. | TRBJ2-3 | TRBV7-2 | CASSPQGGGQENTQYF
once | TRBJ2-1 | TRBV5-4 | CANSLGGQYNEQFF
few | TRBJ2-7 | TRBV12-3/TRBV12-4 | CASRPRGAPSYEQYF
. | TRBJ2-1 | TRBV4-1 | CASSWTRSSYNEQFF
. | TRBJ2-7 | TRBV20-1 | CSASPGQTYEQYF
. | TRBJ2-2 | TRBV5-1 | CASSLGLAGRTGELFF
. | TRBJ2-4 | TRBV19 | CASSPGRLIAKNIQYF